Listed here are 25 T cell receptor beta chains from one sample, sequenced in a study of beta chain features in type 1 diabetes. The whole isolated RNA underwent reverse transcription, so sequencing captured expressed TCRB transcripts. The table came from immunoSEQ multiplex PCR; TCRdb's copy has only in-frame clones and leaves some out. The sample yields about 330,000 clones, 11% seen once. Sequencing was done on a sample of naive CD4+ T cells from blood. Source of these receptors: a woman aged 25 to 39 in good health.

This clone appeared a few times. V usage is TRBV6-5 and J usage is TRBJ2-5; D might be TRBD2 (6 bases). CDR3 length: 12 residues. With 6 bases removed from V and 1 base from J, the gap between germline ends came to 6 bases. CDR1 is MNHEY, CDR2 SVGAGI, per germline. CDR3 nucleotide sequence: TGTGCCAGCAGGACTAGCCAAGAGACCCAGTACTTC. It encodes CASRTSQETQYF.

The chain combines TRBV5-1 with TRBJ2-7; 14 nucleotides match TRBD2. The germline CDR1 and CDR2 sequences are SGHRS and YFSETQ. Trimming took 4 bases from V and 6 from J; bases not matched to a gene: 3. CDR3 size: 14 residues. The CDR3: CASSPGLAGAEQYF. The CDR3 coding sequence is TGCGCCAGCAGCCCGGGACTAGCGGGAGCCGAGCAGTACTTC. Full variable domain (rest looked up from reference TRBV5-1 and TRBJ2-7): KAGVTQTPRYLIKTRGQQVTLSCSPISGHRSVSWYQQTPGQGLQFLFEYFSETQRNKGNFPGRFSGRQFSNSRSEMNVSTLELGDSALYLCASSPGLAGAEQYFGPGTRLTVT.

In its sample, this clone was seen a few times. For the CDR3, the DNA is TGCGCCAGCAGTCGTGGACTAGCAGAAGACAATGAGCAGTTCTTC. Translated: CASSRGLAEDNEQFF. The V gene is TRBV5-1, the J gene TRBJ2-1; TRBD2 matches at 8 bases. Germline assignment: CDR1 SGHRS and CDR2 YFSETQ. V shed 5 bases and J 5 bases; nucleotides not matched to a gene: 9. The CDR3 sequence is 15 residues long.

The chain combines TRBV7-3 with TRBJ1-1, with D possibly being TRBD1 (6 bases). CDR3 length: 13 residues. V was pared by 3 bases and J by 4 bases, with 9 bases between. The germline V gene has CDR1 SGHTA and CDR2 FQGTGA. The CDR3 sequence is CASSFTGFTEAFF. CDR3 sequence (DNA): TGTGCCAGCAGCTTTACAGGGTTCACTGAAGCTTTCTTT. Based on the CDR3 plus reference TRBV7-3 and TRBJ1-1, the full variable domain is GAGVSQTPSNKVTEKGKYVELRCDPISGHTALYWYRQSLGQGPEFLIYFQGTGAADDSGLPNDRFFAVRPEGSVSTLKIQRTERGDSAVYLCASSFTGFTEAFFGQGTRLTVV.

The rearrangement links TRBV9 to TRBJ2-7, with 10 bases aligning to TRBD1. CDR1 is SGDLS, CDR2 YYNGEE, per germline. V gave up 2 bases and J gave up 3 bases; unmatched junction bases: 5. This CDR3 has 15 residues. Here the CDR3 reads CASSVAGQGIYEQYF. The CDR3, as DNA: TGTGCCAGCAGCGTGGCGGGACAGGGGATCTACGAGCAGTACTTC.

This clone was counted only a few times. The chain combines TRBV5-4 with TRBJ2-5, with 16 bases fitting TRBD2. The CDR3 totals 15 residues. Germline-derived CDR1 and CDR2 are SGHNT and YYREEE (reference sequence). V shed 4 bases and J 5 bases; nucleotides not matched to a gene: 2. CDR3 region: CASSPGLAGGETQYF. Here the CDR3 DNA reads TGTGCCAGCAGCCCGGGACTAGCGGGGGGGGAGACCCAGTACTTC.

In its sample, this clone was seen a few times. The CDR3 loop is CSVVWGDQPQHF. In nucleotides, the CDR3 is TGCAGCGTTGTCTGGGGGGATCAGCCCCAGCATTTT. The V gene is TRBV29-1, the J gene TRBJ1-5; possibly TRBD1 for D (5 bases). V lost 4 bases and J 5 bases, leaving 9 bases between the germline ends. This CDR3 has 12 residues. Germline assignment: CDR1 SQVTM and CDR2 ANQGSEA.

Points on this clone: Other DNA sequences within the sample encode an identical CDR3. V usage is TRBV7-3 and J usage is TRBJ2-3; D perhaps matches TRBD1 (5 bases). The CDR3 extends over 13 amino acids. The germline CDR1 and CDR2 sequences are SGHTA and FQGTGA. V was cut by 8 bases and J by 1 base, with 10 bases left in between. As DNA, the CDR3 is TGTGCCAGCGGTCAAGGGGGCACAGATACGCAGTATTTT. Protein: CASGQGGTDTQYF.

The chain employs TRBV10-3 and TRBJ2-5; unclear D gene. Trimming took off 0 bases at V and 0 bases at J, with 8 bases between the two ends. Germline CDR1 is ENHRY and CDR2 is SYGVKD. This CDR3 contains 15 residues. The CDR3 spells CAISESGRYQETQYF. Here the CDR3 DNA reads TGTGCCATCAGTGAGTCAGGCAGGTACCAAGAGACCCAGTACTTC.

The chain carries TRBV7-2 and TRBJ2-1; tentative D call: TRBD2 (5 bases). The CDR3 totals 15 residues. V was cut by 1 base and J by 1 base, with 8 bases left in between. CDR1 is SGHTA, CDR2 FQGNSA, per germline. CDR3: CASSLVASSYNEQFF. For the CDR3, the DNA is TGTGCCAGCAGCTTAGTAGCGAGTTCCTACAATGAGCAGTTCTTC.

The chain uses TRBV11-3 and TRBJ2-3; 12 nucleotides line up with TRBD2. V shed 5 bases and J 0 bases; nucleotides not matched to a gene: 9. Per germline, CDR1 SGHNT and CDR2 YENEEA. This CDR3 comprises 18 residues. CDR3: CASSPGTSGLTSTDTQYF. Here the CDR3 DNA reads TGTGCCAGCAGCCCGGGGACTAGCGGGTTAACTAGCACAGATACGCAGTATTTT. The whole variable domain, filled in from reference TRBV11-3 and TRBJ2-3, reads EAGVVQSPRYKIIEKKQPVAFWCNPISGHNTLYWYLQNLGQGPELLIRYENEEAVDDSQLPKDRFSAERLKGVDSTLKIQPAELGDSAVYLCASSPGTSGLTSTDTQYFGPGTRLTVL.

The genes are TRBV4-1 and TRBJ1-2; 7 positions agree with TRBD1. Germline V lookup: CDR1 MGHRA, CDR2 YSYEKL. V shed 1 base, J shed 4 bases, and the junction held 3 bases outside the gene matches. The CDR3 contains 14 residues. This CDR3 reads CASSQATGAYGYTF. The CDR3 DNA reads TGCGCCAGCAGCCAAGCTACAGGGGCCTATGGCTACACCTTC.

The genes are TRBV9 and TRBJ1-2, with D perhaps TRBD1 (5 bases). V shed 0 bases and J shed 4 bases, with 13 bases lying between them. CDR1 and CDR2 (germline): SGDLS, YYNGEE. The CDR3 covers 15 residues. The CDR3 nucleotides read TGTGCCAGCAGCGTAGGGACACCTGAACTCTATGGCTACACCTTC. Translation: CASSVGTPELYGYTF.

The chain links TRBV4-3 to TRBJ2-3; D is perhaps TRBD2 (5 bases). The ends were cut back, 0 bases at V and 0 bases at J, with 10 bases in the middle. Per germline, CDR1 LGHNA and CDR2 YSLEER. This CDR3 spans 16 amino acids. CDR3: CASSQERASSTDTQYF. As DNA, the CDR3 is TGCGCCAGCAGCCAAGAAAGGGCTAGCAGCACAGATACGCAGTATTTT.

This clone occurred a few times. The chain couples TRBV25-1 to TRBJ1-4; D unclear. Germline V gene lookup returns CDR1 MGHDK and CDR2 SYGVNS. The CDR3 contains 14 residues. V dropped 1 base and J dropped 0 bases, with 3 bases sitting between them. This CDR3 reads CASSELATNEKLFF. The CDR3 bases are TGTGCCAGCAGTGAATTAGCAACTAATGAAAAACTGTTTTTT.

The sample holds a few counts of this clone. The genes are TRBV4-1 and TRBJ2-7, with 13 bases fitting TRBD2. Germline V CDR1 and CDR2: MGHRA, YSYEKL. With 1 base clipped from V and 1 base from J, the junction kept 7 bases outside the gene matches. The CDR3 sequence is 18 residues long. The CDR3 loop reads CASSQARGLAGRSYEQYF. The DNA of the CDR3 is TGCGCCAGCAGCCAAGCTCGGGGACTAGCGGGACGGTCCTACGAGCAGTACTTC.

The chain has TRBV4-3 and TRBJ1-1; a possible D gene is TRBD1 (5 bases). The germline V and J ends were trimmed by 4 bases and 4 bases, with 13 bases remaining between them. Germline lookup yields CDR1 LGHNA and CDR2 YSLEER. There are 14 residues in the CDR3. The CDR3 here is CASSPTVGGTEAFF. CDR3 nucleotides: TGCGCCAGCAGCCCCACCGTGGGGGGCACTGAAGCTTTCTTT.

The chain joins TRBV18 to TRBJ2-3, with 9 bases that match TRBD2. J gave up 1 base and V 2 bases, and 1 base lay outside the gene matches. This CDR3 comprises 15 residues. Per the germline V gene, CDR1 is KGHSH and CDR2 is LQKENI. The CDR3 sequence: CASSPLAGGTDTQYF. CDR3 DNA sequence: TGTGCCAGCTCACCATTAGCGGGAGGCACAGATACGCAGTATTTT.

The chain links TRBV2 to TRBJ2-7; 9 bases are a match to TRBD1. Germline CDR1 and CDR2: SNHLY and FYNNEI. Trimming at V came to 7 bases and at J to 7 bases, leaving 5 bases not matched to a gene. The CDR3 is 12 residues long. The CDR3 DNA follows: TGTGCCAGCATTATACAGGGGGCTGAGCAGTACTTC. Encoded protein: CASIIQGAEQYF.

This chain connects TRBV27 to TRBJ1-2; 9 bases align to TRBD1. Per germline, CDR1 MNHEY and CDR2 SMNVEV (reference sequence). The CDR3 has 15 amino acids. With V trimmed by 4 bases and J by 6 bases, 9 bases remained unmatched. The CDR3 region is CASSSGTGSRHGYTF. Written as DNA, the CDR3 is TGTGCCAGCAGTTCCGGGACAGGGAGTAGACATGGCTACACCTTC.

The chain recombines TRBV4-1 with TRBJ1-5, with D possibly matching TRBD1 (5 bases). From germline, CDR1 is MGHRA and CDR2 YSYEKL. V was pared by 4 bases and J by 6 bases, with 13 bases between. The CDR3 has 14 residues. The CDR3 region has the DNA TGCGCCAGCAGCCGCCTCCAGGGAGGTCAGCCCCAGCATTTT. This codes for CASSRLQGGQPQHF.

This clone showed up just a few times. This chain joins TRBV30 and TRBJ1-2; D is undetermined. The V end lost 2 bases, the J end lost 8 bases, and 18 bases lay between the germline ends. CDR3 length: 14 residues. From germline, CDR1 is GTSNPN and CDR2 SVGIG (reference sequence). CDR3 in amino acids: CAWSQVGMGGGYTF. The CDR3 DNA reads TGTGCCTGGAGTCAAGTGGGAATGGGAGGAGGCTACACCTTC.

The rearrangement links TRBV5-1 to TRBJ2-5; tentative D call: TRBD1 (6 bases). Between the trimmed V and J ends, which lost 1 base and 5 bases, there was a span of 24 bases. Germline V gene lookup returns CDR1 SGHRS and CDR2 YFSETQ. CDR3 length: 18 amino acids. The DNA for the CDR3 is TGCGCCAGCAGCTTGTGGGGGCTACGGGACGTACCGCCGGAGACCCAGTACTTC. Translation: CASSLWGLRDVPPETQYF.

This clone has a handful of counts. The chain is built from TRBV18 and TRBJ1-1, with D tentatively TRBD1 (5 bases). Per the germline V gene, CDR1 is KGHSH and CDR2 is LQKENI. With 5 bases removed from V and 1 base from J, the gap between germline ends came to 8 bases. CDR3 length: 13 amino acids. CDR3 loop: CASSSQGNTEAFF. The CDR3 DNA follows: TGTGCCAGCTCATCCCAGGGGAACACTGAAGCTTTCTTT. The full variable domain, with the rest looked up from reference TRBV18 and TRBJ1-1, is NAGVMQNPRHLVRRRGQEARLRCSPMKGHSHVYWYRQLPEEGLKFMVYLQKENIIDESGMPKERFSAEFPKEGPSILRIQQVVRGDSAAYFCASSSQGNTEAFFGQGTRLTVV.

The CDR3 region has the DNA TGCGCCAGCAGCTTAACTAGCGACCATGCACGGGAGACCCAGTACTTC. Translation: CASSLTSDHARETQYF. The chain links TRBV5-1 to TRBJ2-5; 7 positions match TRBD2. The CDR3 consists of 16 residues. The germline CDR1 and CDR2 sequences are SGHRS and YFSETQ. The V and J ends lost 2 bases and 5 bases, in that order; junction bases with no gene match: 12. The entire variable domain, with the rest obtained from reference TRBV5-1 and TRBJ2-5, is as follows: KAGVTQTPRYLIKTRGQQVTLSCSPISGHRSVSWYQQTPGQGLQFLFEYFSETQRNKGNFPGRFSGRQFSNSRSEMNVSTLELGDSALYLCASSLTSDHARETQYFGPGTRLLVL.